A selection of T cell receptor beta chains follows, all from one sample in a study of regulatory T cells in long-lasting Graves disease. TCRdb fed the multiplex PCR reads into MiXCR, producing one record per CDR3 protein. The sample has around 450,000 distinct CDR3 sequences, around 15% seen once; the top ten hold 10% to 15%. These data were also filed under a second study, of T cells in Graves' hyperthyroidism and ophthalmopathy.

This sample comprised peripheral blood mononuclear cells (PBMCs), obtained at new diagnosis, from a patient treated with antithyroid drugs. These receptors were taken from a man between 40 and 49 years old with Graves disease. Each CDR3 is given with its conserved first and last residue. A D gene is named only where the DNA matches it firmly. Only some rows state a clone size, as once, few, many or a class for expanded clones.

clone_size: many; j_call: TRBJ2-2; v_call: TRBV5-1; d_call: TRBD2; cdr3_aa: CASRLAGATGELFF
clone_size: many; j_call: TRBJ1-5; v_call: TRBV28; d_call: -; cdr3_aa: CASSFTVKQPQHF
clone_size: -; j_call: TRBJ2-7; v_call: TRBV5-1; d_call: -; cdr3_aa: CASSSFRDKSSYEQYF
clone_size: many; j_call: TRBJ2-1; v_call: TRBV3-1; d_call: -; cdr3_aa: CASSQDLPQEGYNEQFF
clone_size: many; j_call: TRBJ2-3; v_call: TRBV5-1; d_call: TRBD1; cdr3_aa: CASSFDRGRGTDTQYF
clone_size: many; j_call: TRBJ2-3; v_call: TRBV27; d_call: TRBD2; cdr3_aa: CASSATSGWAGDTQYF
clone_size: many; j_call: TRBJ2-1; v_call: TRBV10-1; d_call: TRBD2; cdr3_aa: CASSERTSGILFYNEQFF
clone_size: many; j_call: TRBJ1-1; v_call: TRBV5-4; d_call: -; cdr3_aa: CASSSTLGGTEAFF
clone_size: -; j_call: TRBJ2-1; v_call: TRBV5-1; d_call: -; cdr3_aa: CASSDATGRDEQFF
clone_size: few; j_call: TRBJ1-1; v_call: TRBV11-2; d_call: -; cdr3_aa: CASSLHRSPNTEAFF
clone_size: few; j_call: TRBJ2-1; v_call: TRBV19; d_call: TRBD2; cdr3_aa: CASTGLAGGRSEQFF
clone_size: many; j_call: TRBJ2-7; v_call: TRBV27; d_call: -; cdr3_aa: CASSRGTEDYEQYF
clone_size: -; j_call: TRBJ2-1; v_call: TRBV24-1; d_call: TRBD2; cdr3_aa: CATSDPMGGRENYNEQFF
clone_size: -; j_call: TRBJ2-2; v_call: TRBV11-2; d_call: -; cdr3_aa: CASRARAGNTGELFF
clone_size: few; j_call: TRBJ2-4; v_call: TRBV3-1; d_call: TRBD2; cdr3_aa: CASMATSGGNIQYF
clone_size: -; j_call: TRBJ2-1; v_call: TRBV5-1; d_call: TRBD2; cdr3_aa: CASSNGGTSGRPYNEQFF
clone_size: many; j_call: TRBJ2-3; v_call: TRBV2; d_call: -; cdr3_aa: CASSRGRNTDTQYF
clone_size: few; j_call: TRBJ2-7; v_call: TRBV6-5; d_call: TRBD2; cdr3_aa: CASSYPTSGRVSSYEQYF
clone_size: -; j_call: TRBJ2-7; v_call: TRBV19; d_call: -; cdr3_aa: CASSIPGGTYEQYF
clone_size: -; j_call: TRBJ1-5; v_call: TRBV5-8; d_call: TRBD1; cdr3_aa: CASSLGTGNNQPQHF
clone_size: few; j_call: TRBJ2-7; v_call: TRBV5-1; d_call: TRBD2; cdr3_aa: CASSLAFLAGVFDEQYF
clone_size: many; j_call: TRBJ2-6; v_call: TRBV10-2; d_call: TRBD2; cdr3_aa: CASSEVGGGTGANVLTF
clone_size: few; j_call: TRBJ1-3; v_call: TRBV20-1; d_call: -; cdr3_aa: CSARLASSGNTIYF
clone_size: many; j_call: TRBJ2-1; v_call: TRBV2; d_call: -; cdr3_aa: CASSARRLIKDEQFF
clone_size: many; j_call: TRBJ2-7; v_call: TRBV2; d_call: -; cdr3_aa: CASQAVQGKSYEQYF
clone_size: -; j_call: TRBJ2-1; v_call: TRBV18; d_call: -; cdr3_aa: CASSPLISSYNEQSF
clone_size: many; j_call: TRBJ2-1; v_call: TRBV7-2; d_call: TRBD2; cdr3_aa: CASSVAGGPSYNEQFF
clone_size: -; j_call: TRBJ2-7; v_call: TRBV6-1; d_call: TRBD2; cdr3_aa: CASRRGGETYEQYF